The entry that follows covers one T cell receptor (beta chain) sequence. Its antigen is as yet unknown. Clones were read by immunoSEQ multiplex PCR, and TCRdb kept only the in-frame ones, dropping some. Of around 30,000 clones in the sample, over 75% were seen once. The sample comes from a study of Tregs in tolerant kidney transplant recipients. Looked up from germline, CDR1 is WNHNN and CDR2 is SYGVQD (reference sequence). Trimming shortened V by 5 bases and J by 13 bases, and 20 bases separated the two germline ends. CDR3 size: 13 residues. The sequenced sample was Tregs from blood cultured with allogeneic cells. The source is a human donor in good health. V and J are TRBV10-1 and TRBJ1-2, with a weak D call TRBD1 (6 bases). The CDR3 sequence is CASSRCEGGRGTF. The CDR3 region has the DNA TGCGCCAGCAGTAGGTGCGAAGGGGGGCGCGGCACCTTC.